This record looks at one T cell receptor (beta chain) sequence and its context. These data belong to a study of CD8 T cells in Susac syndrome. The authors reverse transcribed roughly 0.5 to 1 ug RNA with random hexamers. Amplification of TCR beta CDR3 across 54 Vbeta and 13 Jbeta was performed with immunoSEQ multiplex PCR. TCRdb independently ran MiXCR on the immunoSEQ multiplex PCR reads; one entry per CDR3 protein. The data hold 200,000 to 250,000 distinct CDR3 sequences, with approximately 94% observed a single time. The receptor comes from a human donor with Susac syndrome. Specimen: CD4+ T cells from PBMCs.

CDR3 loop: CASSARTGGTEAFF. The CDR3 nucleotides are TGTGCCAGCAGCGCCAGGACAGGAGGGACTGAAGCTTTCTTT. V gene TRBV7-6 combines with J gene TRBJ1-1, with 7 bases identical to TRBD1. The CDR3 has 14 amino acids. CDR1 is SGHVS and CDR2 is FNYEAQ in the germline V gene. V gave up 5 bases and J gave up 5 bases; unmatched junction bases: 8.